Below, 2 T cell receptor beta chains from the same sample are listed, as sequenced in a study of tumor-infiltrating lymphocytes in primary liver carcinoma. Co-extraction of both nucleic acids (RNA and DNA) used roughly 18-34 mg of unsorted bulk tissue. Making TCR beta cDNA involved 400 to 600 ng total RNA and a constant-region primer. Three-round nested multiplex PCR performed with slightly modified ARM-PCR produced the TCR beta libraries. The study ran its first two PCR rounds for around 10 cycles each, using TRBV1-TRBV30 forward primers and a C-beta reverse primer. MiXCR, run by TCRdb on the multiplex PCR reads, gives a single entry per CDR3 protein. The sample comprises about 100,000 distinct CDR3 sequences, about 70% of which are singletons, and 9.5% to 15% rests with the top ten. Sequencing was carried out using liver tumor tissue from sampling region 2. The subset was: tumor region T2, inferior pole. Source of these receptors: an older woman with primary liver carcinoma and hepatitis B virus infection.

Concerning this clonotype: The junction shows a germline mismatch at one end, possibly a read error. The chain has TRBV11-1 and TRBJ2-1; no definite D call. The germline gives CDR1 SGHAT, CDR2 FQDESV (reference sequence). This CDR3 is built from 12 residues. The CDR3 protein is CASSLGPDEQFF. The CDR3 DNA reads as TGTGCCAGCAGTTTAGGACCCGATGAGCAGTTCTTC.

Concerning this clonotype itself: Since the CDR3 does not end with the conserved phenylalanine or tryptophan, this likely comes from a read error. The chain carries TRBV12-3 or TRBV12-4 and TRBJ1-1; TRBD1 matches 8 bases. The length of the CDR3 is 13 residues. The trim removed 5 bases at V and 5 bases at J, leaving 4 bases unmatched. This CDR3 is CASSARTGTEAFL. CDR3 nucleotide sequence: TGTGCCAGCAGTGCCCGGACAGGGACTGAAGCTTTCTTA.